Listed here are 3 T cell receptor beta chains from one sample, sequenced in a study of T cell responses to AZD1222 COVID-19 vaccine. Profiling relied on immunoSEQ multiplex PCR, and the TCRdb table lists in-frame clones only, not all of them. This sample yields about 120,000 clones, of which around 89% are seen a single time; roughly 7.1% belongs to the top ten. The starting material was peripheral blood, obtained 28 days after the second AZD1222 dose. The source is an adult who received the AZD1222 COVID-19 vaccine.

This chain connects TRBV27 to TRBJ1-1; D is unresolved. Trimming shortened V by 2 bases and J by 2 bases, and 12 bases separated the two germline ends. The CDR3 covers 15 residues. The germline gives CDR1 MNHEY, CDR2 SMNVEV (reference sequence). CDR3 bases: TGTGCCAGCAGTTTAGGGCGACTAAGAAACACTGAAGCTTTCTTT. This codes for CASSLGRLRNTEAFF.

The CDR3 sequence: CASSLSSFNEQFF. DNA of the CDR3: TGTGCCAGCAGCTTATCTTCTTTCAATGAGCAGTTCTTC. The gene calls are TRBV11-3 and TRBJ2-1, with no clear D. CDR1 is SGHNT and CDR2 is YENEEA in the germline V gene. The CDR3 contains 13 residues. The V and J ends lost 2 bases and 6 bases respectively, with 8 bases between them.

The rearrangement links TRBV13 to TRBJ2-7; possibly TRBD1 for D (6 bases). With 8 bases removed from V and 2 bases from J, the gap between germline ends came to 10 bases. This CDR3 spans 12 amino acids. Per germline, CDR1 PRHDT and CDR2 FYEKMQ (reference sequence). CDR3 sequence reads: CASSGDPYEQYF. CDR3 nucleotide sequence: TGTGCCAGCTCAGGGGACCCCTACGAGCAGTACTTC.